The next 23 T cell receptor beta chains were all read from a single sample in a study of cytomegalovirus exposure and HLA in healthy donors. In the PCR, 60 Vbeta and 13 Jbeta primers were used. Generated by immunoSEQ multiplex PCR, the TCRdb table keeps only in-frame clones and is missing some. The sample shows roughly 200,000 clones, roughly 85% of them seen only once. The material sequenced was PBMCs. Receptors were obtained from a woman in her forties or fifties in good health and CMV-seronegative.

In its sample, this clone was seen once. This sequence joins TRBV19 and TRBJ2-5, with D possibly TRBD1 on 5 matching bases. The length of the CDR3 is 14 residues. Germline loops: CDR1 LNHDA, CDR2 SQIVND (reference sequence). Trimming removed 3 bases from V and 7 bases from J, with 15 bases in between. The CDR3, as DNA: TGTGCCAGTAGTATGGGGCTAACGGAAGTGACCCAGTACTTC. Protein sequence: CASSMGLTEVTQYF.

CDR3 residues: CASSLVTRESSYNEQFF. DNA of the CDR3: TGTGCCAGCAGCTTAGTAACCCGGGAGAGCTCCTACAATGAGCAGTTCTTC. The chain links TRBV7-8 to TRBJ2-1; weak D call: TRBD2 (6 bases). Trimming pared 1 base from V and 0 bases from J, leaving 13 bases between. CDR3 length: 17 amino acids. Germline V gene lookup returns CDR1 SGHVS and CDR2 FQNEAQ.

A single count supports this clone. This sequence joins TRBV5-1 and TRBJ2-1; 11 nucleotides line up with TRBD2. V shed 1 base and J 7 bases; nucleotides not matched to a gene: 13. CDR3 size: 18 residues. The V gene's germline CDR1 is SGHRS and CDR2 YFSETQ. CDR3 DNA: TGCGCCAGCAGCTTGTGGGGGGTAGCGGGAGGGCCCCAAAATGAGCAGTTCTTC. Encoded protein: CASSLWGVAGGPQNEQFF.

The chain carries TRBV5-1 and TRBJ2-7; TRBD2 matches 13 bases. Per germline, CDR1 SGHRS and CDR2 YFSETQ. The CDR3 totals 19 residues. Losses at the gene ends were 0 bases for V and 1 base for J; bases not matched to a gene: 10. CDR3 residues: CASSLVRLAGGNRSYEQYF. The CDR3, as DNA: TGCGCCAGCAGCTTGGTGAGACTAGCGGGAGGAAACCGATCCTACGAGCAGTACTTC.

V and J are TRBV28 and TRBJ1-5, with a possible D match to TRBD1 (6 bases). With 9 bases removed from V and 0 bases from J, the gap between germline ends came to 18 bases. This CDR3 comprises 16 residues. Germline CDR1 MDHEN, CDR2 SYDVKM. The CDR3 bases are TGTGCCAGTCATGGGGAGGGGGACTATAGCAATCAGCCCCAGCATTTT. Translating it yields CASHGEGDYSNQPQHF.

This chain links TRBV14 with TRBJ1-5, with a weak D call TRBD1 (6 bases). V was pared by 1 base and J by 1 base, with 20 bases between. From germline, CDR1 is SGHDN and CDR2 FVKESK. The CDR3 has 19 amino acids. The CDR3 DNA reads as TGTGCCAGCAGCCAAGTTGGAATAGCGGGACACGCAAGCAATCAGCCCCAGCATTTT. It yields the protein CASSQVGIAGHASNQPQHF.

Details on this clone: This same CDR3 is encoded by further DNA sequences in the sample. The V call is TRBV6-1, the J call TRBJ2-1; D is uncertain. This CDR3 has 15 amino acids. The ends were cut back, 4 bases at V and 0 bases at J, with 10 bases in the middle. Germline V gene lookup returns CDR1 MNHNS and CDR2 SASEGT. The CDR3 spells CASSVVGSSYNEQFF. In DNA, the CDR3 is TGTGCCAGCAGTGTGGTCGGTAGCTCCTACAATGAGCAGTTCTTC.

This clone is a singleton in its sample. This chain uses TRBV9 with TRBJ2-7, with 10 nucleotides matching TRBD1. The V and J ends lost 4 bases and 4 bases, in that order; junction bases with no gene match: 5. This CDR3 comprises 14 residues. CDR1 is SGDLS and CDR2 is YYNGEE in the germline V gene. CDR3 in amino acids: CASSLTGQGYEQYF. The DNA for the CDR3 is TGTGCCAGCAGCTTAACGGGACAGGGGTACGAGCAGTACTTC.

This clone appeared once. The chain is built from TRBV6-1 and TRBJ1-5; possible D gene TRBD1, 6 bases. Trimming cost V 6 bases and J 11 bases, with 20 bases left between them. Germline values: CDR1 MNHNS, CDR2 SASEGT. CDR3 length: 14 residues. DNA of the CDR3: TGTGCCAGCAGATCCTACAGGGACCCCGCGGCCCAGCATTTT. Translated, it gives CASRSYRDPAAQHF.

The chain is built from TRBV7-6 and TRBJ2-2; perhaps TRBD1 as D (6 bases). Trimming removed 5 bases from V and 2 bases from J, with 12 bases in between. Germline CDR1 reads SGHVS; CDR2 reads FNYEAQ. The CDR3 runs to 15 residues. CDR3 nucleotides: TGTGCCAGCAGCCCACCAGGGGCTAACACCGGGGAGCTGTTTTTT. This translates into CASSPPGANTGELFF.

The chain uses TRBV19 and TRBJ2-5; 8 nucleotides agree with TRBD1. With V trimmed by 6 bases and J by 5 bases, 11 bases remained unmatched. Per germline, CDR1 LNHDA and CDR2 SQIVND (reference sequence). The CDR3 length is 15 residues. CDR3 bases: TGTGCCAGTAGCCCGGACAGGGCCCGAGGGGAGACCCAGTACTTC. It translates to CASSPDRARGETQYF.

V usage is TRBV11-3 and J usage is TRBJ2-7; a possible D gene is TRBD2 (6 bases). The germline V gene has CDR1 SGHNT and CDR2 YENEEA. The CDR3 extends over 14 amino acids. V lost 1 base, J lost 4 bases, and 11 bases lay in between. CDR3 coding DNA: TGTGCCAGCAGCTTAGGGGGGGAAAGTTACGAGCAGTACTTC. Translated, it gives CASSLGGESYEQYF.

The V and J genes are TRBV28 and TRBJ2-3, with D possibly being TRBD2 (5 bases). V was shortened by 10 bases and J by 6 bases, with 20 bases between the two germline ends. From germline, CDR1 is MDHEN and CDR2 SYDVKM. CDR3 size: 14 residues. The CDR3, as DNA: TGTGCCACCATACTAGATGGCAGGTCGGATACGCAGTATTTT. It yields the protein CATILDGRSDTQYF.

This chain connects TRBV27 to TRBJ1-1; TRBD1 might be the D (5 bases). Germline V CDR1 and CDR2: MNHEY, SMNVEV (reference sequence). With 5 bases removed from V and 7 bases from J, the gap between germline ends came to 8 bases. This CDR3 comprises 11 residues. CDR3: CASSDQGEAFF. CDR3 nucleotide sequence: TGTGCCAGCAGTGACCAGGGTGAAGCTTTCTTT.

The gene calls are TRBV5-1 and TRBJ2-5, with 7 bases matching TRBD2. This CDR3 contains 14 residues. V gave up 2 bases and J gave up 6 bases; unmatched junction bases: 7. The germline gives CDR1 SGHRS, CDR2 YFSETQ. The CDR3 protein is CASSLTAGEKTQYF. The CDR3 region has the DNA TGCGCCAGCAGCTTAACTGCGGGAGAAAAGACCCAGTACTTC.

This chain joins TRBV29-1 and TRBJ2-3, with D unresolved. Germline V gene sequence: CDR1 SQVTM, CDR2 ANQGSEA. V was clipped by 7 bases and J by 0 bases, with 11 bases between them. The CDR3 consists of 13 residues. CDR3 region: CSAYYTSTDTQYF. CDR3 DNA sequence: TGCAGCGCTTACTATACTAGCACAGATACGCAGTATTTT.

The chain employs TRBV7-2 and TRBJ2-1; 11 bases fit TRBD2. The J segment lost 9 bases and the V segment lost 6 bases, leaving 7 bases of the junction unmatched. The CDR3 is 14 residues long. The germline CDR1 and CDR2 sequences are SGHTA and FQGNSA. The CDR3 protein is CASSYSGRVGEQFF. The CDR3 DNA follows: TGTGCCAGCAGTTATAGCGGGAGGGTTGGTGAGCAGTTCTTC.

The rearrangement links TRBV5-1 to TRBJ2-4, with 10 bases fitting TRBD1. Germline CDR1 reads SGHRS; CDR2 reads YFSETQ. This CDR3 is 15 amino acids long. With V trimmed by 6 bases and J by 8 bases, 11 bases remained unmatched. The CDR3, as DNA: TGCGCCAGCACGGGACAGGGGACCTCTGGGTACATTCAGTACTTC. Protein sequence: CASTGQGTSGYIQYF.

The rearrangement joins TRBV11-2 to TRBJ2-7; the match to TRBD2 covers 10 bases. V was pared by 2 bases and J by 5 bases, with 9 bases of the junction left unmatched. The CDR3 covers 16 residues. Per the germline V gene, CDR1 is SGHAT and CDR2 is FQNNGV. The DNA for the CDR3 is TGTGCCAGCAGCTTACCCCAGCTAGCGGGAGAAGACGAGCAGTACTTC. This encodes CASSLPQLAGEDEQYF.

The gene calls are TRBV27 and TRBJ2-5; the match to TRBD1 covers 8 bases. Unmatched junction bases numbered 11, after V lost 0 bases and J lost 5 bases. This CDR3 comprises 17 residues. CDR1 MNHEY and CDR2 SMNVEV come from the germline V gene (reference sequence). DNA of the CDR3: TGTGCCAGCAGTTTATCGGTTACAGGGGGATCCAGGGAGACCCAGTACTTC. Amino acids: CASSLSVTGGSRETQYF.

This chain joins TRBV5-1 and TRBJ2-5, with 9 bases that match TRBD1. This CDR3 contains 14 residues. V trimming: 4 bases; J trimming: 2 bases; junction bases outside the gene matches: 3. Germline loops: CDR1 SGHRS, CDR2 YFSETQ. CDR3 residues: CASSTGGVQETQYF. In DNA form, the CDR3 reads TGCGCCAGCAGCACAGGGGGCGTTCAAGAGACCCAGTACTTC.

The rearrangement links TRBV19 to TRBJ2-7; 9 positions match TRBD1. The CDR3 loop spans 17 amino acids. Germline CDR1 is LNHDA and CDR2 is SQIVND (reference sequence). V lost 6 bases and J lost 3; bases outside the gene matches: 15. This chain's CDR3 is CASSPPWGTGRGYEQYF. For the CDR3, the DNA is TGTGCCAGTAGCCCCCCTTGGGGGACAGGGAGGGGCTACGAGCAGTACTTC.

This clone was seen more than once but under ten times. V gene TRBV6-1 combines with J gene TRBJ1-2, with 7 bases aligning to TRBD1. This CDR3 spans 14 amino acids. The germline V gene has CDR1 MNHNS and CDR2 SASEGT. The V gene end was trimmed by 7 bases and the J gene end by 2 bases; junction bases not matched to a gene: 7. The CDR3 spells CASMRTGQNYGYTF. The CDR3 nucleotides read TGTGCCAGCATGAGGACAGGTCAGAACTATGGCTACACCTTC.